This is a list of T cell receptor beta chains from one sample in a study of PD-1 blockade in classical Hodgkin lymphoma. Clones were sequenced by immunoSEQ multiplex PCR, and TCRdb holds only the in-frame ones, with some missing. Here the sample spans over 90,000 clones, 80% to 90% being singletons. Sequenced material: peripheral blood mononuclear cells (PBMCs), taken before the second cycle of nivolumab. These receptors were taken from a human donor with classical Hodgkin lymphoma. Each CDR3 is given with its conserved first and last residue. The D gene is left open where the match is weak. Where a row states a size, it is once, few, many or the class of an expanded clone; other rows omit it.

>TRBV5-1|TRBJ2-7|-|-
TGCGCCAGCAGCTTGAACAGGCCCTCCTACGAGCAGTACTTC
CASSLNRPSYEQYF
>TRBV28|TRBJ2-7|TRBD2|-
TGTGCCAGCAGTCCAGGGACTAGCGGGGAACTTTCCTACGAGCAGTACTTC
CASSPGTSGELSYEQYF
>TRBV25-1|TRBJ2-5|-|-
TGTGCCAGCAGTGATTTGGACTTCCAAGAGACCCAGTACTTC
CASSDLDFQETQYF
>TRBV5-4|TRBJ1-1|-|-
TGTGCCAGCAGCTCGGAGATCGAAGCTTTCTTT
CASSSEIEAFF
>TRBV27|TRBJ2-3|TRBD1|-
TGTGCCAGCAGTCCGTATCCGGGACAGGGCTACACAGATACGCAGTATTTT
CASSPYPGQGYTDTQYF
>TRBV6-5|TRBJ1-1|TRBD1|-
TGTGCCAGCAAGACAGGGGAAATGAACACTGAAGCTTTCTTT
CASKTGEMNTEAFF
>TRBV27|TRBJ2-3|-|-
TGTGCCAGCAGTTTGGGCAGAGGCACAGATACGCAGTATTTT
CASSLGRGTDTQYF
>TRBV7-8|TRBJ2-1|-|-
TGTGCCAGCAGCTTTGGCGGAAACAATGAGCAGTTCTTC
CASSFGGNNEQFF
>TRBV11-3|TRBJ2-3|TRBD2|once
TGTGCCAGCAGCTTAAGGAAAGGACTAGCGGAAACAGATACGCAGTATTTT
CASSLRKGLAETDTQYF
>TRBV5-1|TRBJ2-1|TRBD2|-
TGCGCCAGCAGCAGGGCGGGGGGCCCTTACAATGAGCAGTTCTTC
CASSRAGGPYNEQFF
>TRBV18|TRBJ1-2|TRBD1|-
TGTGCCAGCTCCCCGGGACAGGACTATGGCTACACCTTC
CASSPGQDYGYTF
>TRBV7-9|TRBJ2-7|-|-
TGTGCCAGCAGCTTCGGGACAAAACCCTACGAGCAGTACTTC
CASSFGTKPYEQYF
>TRBV28|TRBJ1-6|-|-
TGTGCCAGCAGGCGAAGGTACACCTCTAATTCACCCCTCCACTTT
CASRRRYTSNSPLHF
>TRBV5-4|TRBJ1-2|-|few
TGTGCCAGCAGCTTCGATGGCAGTCCGGCCTATGGCTACACCTTC
CASSFDGSPAYGYTF
>TRBV7-8|TRBJ2-7|-|once
TGTGCCAGCAGCTTAGAGGGCGGAAGCTACGAGCAGTACTTC
CASSLEGGSYEQYF
>TRBV10-3|TRBJ2-5|-|-
TGTGCCCCAGAGCCCCTCCAAGAGACCCAGTACTTC
CAPEPLQETQYF
>TRBV7-2|TRBJ2-1|TRBD2|-
TGTGCCAGCAGCACTAGCGGGGTAAACAATGAGCAGTTCTTC
CASSTSGVNNEQFF